This is a list of T cell receptor beta chains from one sample in a study of cytomegalovirus exposure and HLA in healthy donors. Here immunoSEQ multiplex PCR was the method, and the copy in TCRdb shows in-frame clones only, minus some. Of under 150,000 clones in the sample, roughly 9.4% were seen once. What was sequenced was PBMCs. These receptors came from a male donor in good health and CMV-seronegative. Each CDR3 is given with its conserved first and last residue. Each record gives: CDR3 protein, CDR3 DNA, V gene, J gene, D gene, clone size. The D gene is left open where the match is weak. Not every row has a clone size; where given, it reads once, few, many or a size class.

CDR3aa: CASSMDSNTEAFF
CDR3nt: TGTGCCAGTAGTATGGACTCAAACACTGAAGCTTTCTTT
v_gene: TRBV19
j_gene: TRBJ1-1
d_gene: -
abundance: few

CDR3aa: CASTTGPENTEAFF
CDR3nt: TGTGCCAGCACCACAGGGCCGGAGAACACTGAAGCTTTCTTT
v_gene: TRBV2
j_gene: TRBJ1-1
d_gene: -
abundance: few

CDR3aa: CASSVGREGLNEQFF
CDR3nt: TGTGCCAGCAGCGTAGGGCGGGAGGGCCTCAATGAGCAGTTCTTC
v_gene: TRBV9
j_gene: TRBJ2-1
d_gene: TRBD2
abundance: -

CDR3aa: CASRYSGTGELFF
CDR3nt: TGTGCCAGCAGGTATAGCGGCACCGGGGAGCTGTTTTTT
v_gene: TRBV7-3
j_gene: TRBJ2-2
d_gene: -
abundance: -

CDR3aa: CASSLKGVSTDTQYF
CDR3nt: TGCGCCAGCAGTCTTAAGGGAGTCAGCACAGATACGCAGTATTTT
v_gene: TRBV4-3
j_gene: TRBJ2-3
d_gene: -
abundance: -

CDR3aa: CSVEVQGAGDEQFF
CDR3nt: TGCAGCGTTGAAGTACAGGGGGCCGGGGATGAGCAGTTCTTC
v_gene: TRBV29-1
j_gene: TRBJ2-1
d_gene: TRBD1
abundance: few

CDR3aa: CASSTDGGGYTF
CDR3nt: TGTGCCAGTAGTACGGACGGAGGTGGCTACACCTTC
v_gene: TRBV19
j_gene: TRBJ1-2
d_gene: -
abundance: few

CDR3aa: CASSSPTGAGGYTF
CDR3nt: TGTGCCAGCAGCTCGCCGACAGGGGCGGGCGGCTACACCTTC
v_gene: TRBV7-8
j_gene: TRBJ1-2
d_gene: TRBD1
abundance: -

CDR3aa: CATSRGGTVGTDTQYF
CDR3nt: TGTGCCACCAGCAGGGGAGGGACGGTTGGCACAGATACGCAGTATTTT
v_gene: TRBV15
j_gene: TRBJ2-3
d_gene: TRBD2
abundance: -

CDR3aa: CASSDRGESNQPQHF
CDR3nt: TGTGCCAGCAGCGACAGGGGAGAGAGCAATCAGCCCCAGCATTTT
v_gene: TRBV2
j_gene: TRBJ1-5
d_gene: TRBD1
abundance: few

CDR3aa: CASASGLSSYEQYF
CDR3nt: TGTGCCAGCGCCAGCGGTTTAAGCTCCTACGAGCAGTACTTC
v_gene: TRBV28
j_gene: TRBJ2-7
d_gene: -
abundance: -

CDR3aa: CASSLGASGRSDTQYF
CDR3nt: TGTGCCAGCAGCTTAGGGGCTAGCGGGAGGTCGGATACGCAGTATTTT
v_gene: TRBV7-3
j_gene: TRBJ2-3
d_gene: TRBD2
abundance: -

CDR3aa: CASSVLEANTGELFF
CDR3nt: TGTGCCAGCAGTGTGTTGGAGGCGAACACCGGGGAGCTGTTTTTT
v_gene: TRBV6-1
j_gene: TRBJ2-2
d_gene: -
abundance: -

CDR3aa: CASSVVGGGPGETQYF
CDR3nt: TGTGCCAGCAGCGTAGTCGGGGGAGGGCCCGGGGAGACCCAGTACTTC
v_gene: TRBV9
j_gene: TRBJ2-5
d_gene: TRBD2
abundance: -

CDR3aa: CASSIGEYSNQPQHF
CDR3nt: TGTGCCAGTAGTATAGGAGAGTATAGCAATCAGCCCCAGCATTTT
v_gene: TRBV19
j_gene: TRBJ1-5
d_gene: -
abundance: few

CDR3aa: CASSSSGQPGQTQYF
CDR3nt: TGTGCCAGCAGCTCGTCGGGACAGCCAGGACAGACCCAGTACTTC
v_gene: TRBV28
j_gene: TRBJ2-5
d_gene: TRBD1
abundance: few

CDR3aa: CASSLLAGYYNEQFF
CDR3nt: TGTGCCAGCAGCTTGTTAGCGGGGTACTACAATGAGCAGTTCTTC
v_gene: TRBV11-2
j_gene: TRBJ2-1
d_gene: TRBD2
abundance: -

CDR3aa: CAWSRGYEQYF
CDR3nt: TGTGCCTGGTCACGCGGGTACGAGCAGTACTTC
v_gene: TRBV30
j_gene: TRBJ2-7
d_gene: -
abundance: few

CDR3aa: CASSLRNTEAFF
CDR3nt: TGTGCCAGCAGCCTCCGGAACACTGAAGCTTTCTTT
v_gene: TRBV28
j_gene: TRBJ1-1
d_gene: -
abundance: -

CDR3aa: CAWTDRYEQYF
CDR3nt: TGTGCCTGGACGGACAGGTACGAGCAGTACTTC
v_gene: TRBV30
j_gene: TRBJ2-7
d_gene: TRBD1
abundance: few

CDR3aa: CASSLPRGQTYNEQFF
CDR3nt: TGCGCCAGCAGCTTGCCACGGGGACAAACCTACAATGAGCAGTTCTTC
v_gene: TRBV5-1
j_gene: TRBJ2-1
d_gene: -
abundance: -

CDR3aa: CASTTLQFQPQHF
CDR3nt: TGTGCCAGCACCACCTTGCAGTTTCAGCCCCAGCATTTT
v_gene: TRBV28
j_gene: TRBJ1-5
d_gene: -
abundance: few

CDR3aa: CASSFYRAPGANVLTF
CDR3nt: TGTGCCAGCAGCTTCTACAGGGCCCCTGGGGCCAACGTCCTGACTTTC
v_gene: TRBV7-9
j_gene: TRBJ2-6
d_gene: -
abundance: few

CDR3aa: CASSQGARDTQYF
CDR3nt: TGTGCCAGTAGCCAGGGGGCGCGGGATACGCAGTATTTT
v_gene: TRBV19
j_gene: TRBJ2-3
d_gene: TRBD1
abundance: -

CDR3aa: CASSQDPQNTGELFF
CDR3nt: TGCGCCAGCAGCCAAGATCCCCAGAACACCGGGGAGCTGTTTTTT
v_gene: TRBV4-3
j_gene: TRBJ2-2
d_gene: -
abundance: few

CDR3aa: CASSQDRGQGRAYEQYF
CDR3nt: TGCGCCAGCAGCCAAGATCGAGGGCAGGGGAGGGCCTACGAGCAGTACTTC
v_gene: TRBV4-1
j_gene: TRBJ2-7
d_gene: -
abundance: few

CDR3aa: CASSFDRVAFRQPQHF
CDR3nt: TGTGCCAGCAGTTTCGACAGGGTCGCATTTAGACAGCCCCAGCATTTT
v_gene: TRBV2
j_gene: TRBJ1-5
d_gene: TRBD1
abundance: once

CDR3aa: CASSIGTGAYEQYF
CDR3nt: TGTGCCAGTAGTATCGGGACAGGAGCCTACGAGCAGTACTTC
v_gene: TRBV19
j_gene: TRBJ2-7
d_gene: TRBD1
abundance: few

CDR3aa: CASSQQGRGTEAFF
CDR3nt: TGTGCCAGTAGCCAACAGGGAAGGGGCACTGAAGCTTTCTTT
v_gene: TRBV19
j_gene: TRBJ1-1
d_gene: -
abundance: -

CDR3aa: CASSQLNRTVTDTQYF
CDR3nt: TGTGCCAGCAGCCAACTCAATCGGACAGTCACAGATACGCAGTATTTT
v_gene: TRBV4-2
j_gene: TRBJ2-3
d_gene: -
abundance: -

CDR3aa: CASSRTSGGVLSGANVLTF
CDR3nt: TGTGCCAGCAGCCGGACTAGCGGGGGCGTCCTCTCTGGGGCCAACGTCCTGACTTTC
v_gene: TRBV28
j_gene: TRBJ2-6
d_gene: TRBD2
abundance: few

CDR3aa: CASMEWYGATNEKLFF
CDR3nt: TGTGCCAGCATGGAATGGTACGGGGCAACTAATGAAAAACTGTTTTTT
v_gene: TRBV28
j_gene: TRBJ1-4
d_gene: -
abundance: -

CDR3aa: CASSTQGNTGELFF
CDR3nt: TGTGCCAGTAGTACCCAGGGAAACACCGGGGAGCTGTTTTTT
v_gene: TRBV19
j_gene: TRBJ2-2
d_gene: -
abundance: few

CDR3aa: CASSPGDRWYETQYF
CDR3nt: TGTGCCAGCAGCCCGGGGGACAGGTGGTATGAGACCCAGTACTTC
v_gene: TRBV9
j_gene: TRBJ2-5
d_gene: TRBD1
abundance: few

CDR3aa: CASSAGTGGYYEQYF
CDR3nt: TGTGCCAGCAGCGCGGGGACAGGGGGTTACTACGAGCAGTACTTC
v_gene: TRBV9
j_gene: TRBJ2-7
d_gene: TRBD1
abundance: few

CDR3aa: CASSKKAGRVSNQPQHF
CDR3nt: TGTGCCAGCAGCAAAAAGGCAGGGCGTGTTAGCAATCAGCCCCAGCATTTT
v_gene: TRBV21-1
j_gene: TRBJ1-5
d_gene: -
abundance: -

CDR3aa: CSVGQGANTEAFF
CDR3nt: TGCAGCGTGGGACAGGGGGCGAATACTGAAGCTTTCTTT
v_gene: TRBV29-1
j_gene: TRBJ1-1
d_gene: TRBD1
abundance: few

CDR3aa: CASSYAGTGVGYEQFF
CDR3nt: TGTGCCAGCAGTTACGCCGGGACAGGGGTTGGATATGAGCAGTTCTTC
v_gene: TRBV6-5
j_gene: TRBJ2-1
d_gene: TRBD1
abundance: -

CDR3aa: CASSESDVAKNIQYF
CDR3nt: TGTGCCAGCAGCGAAAGCGACGTAGCCAAAAACATTCAGTACTTC
v_gene: TRBV6-5
j_gene: TRBJ2-4
d_gene: -
abundance: -

CDR3aa: CASSSGGRGTEAFF
CDR3nt: TGTGCCAGCAGTTCGGGGGGCCGGGGAACTGAAGCTTTCTTT
v_gene: TRBV28
j_gene: TRBJ1-1
d_gene: -
abundance: few

CDR3aa: CASSARFSSYEQYF
CDR3nt: TGTGCCAGCAGTGCCAGGTTCAGCTCCTACGAGCAGTACTTC
v_gene: TRBV6-1
j_gene: TRBJ2-7
d_gene: -
abundance: -

CDR3aa: CASSSRGGTEAFF
CDR3nt: TGTGCCAGCAGTTCGAGGGGAGGGACTGAAGCTTTCTTT
v_gene: TRBV6-1
j_gene: TRBJ1-1
d_gene: -
abundance: few

CDR3aa: CASRDRGDTQYF
CDR3nt: TGTGCCAGCAGGGACAGGGGAGATACGCAGTATTTT
v_gene: TRBV7-2
j_gene: TRBJ2-3
d_gene: TRBD1
abundance: few

CDR3aa: CASTTPGQGFSYEQYF
CDR3nt: TGTGCCAGCACAACACCGGGACAGGGTTTCTCCTACGAGCAGTACTTC
v_gene: TRBV28
j_gene: TRBJ2-7
d_gene: TRBD1
abundance: few

CDR3aa: CASSPSGTSGQKAKNIQYF
CDR3nt: TGCGCCAGCAGTCCCTCCGGGACTAGCGGGCAGAAAGCCAAAAACATTCAGTACTTC
v_gene: TRBV10-2
j_gene: TRBJ2-4
d_gene: TRBD2
abundance: -

CDR3aa: CASSLTSSYNEQFF
CDR3nt: TGTGCCAGCAGCCTGACTAGCTCCTACAATGAGCAGTTCTTC
v_gene: TRBV7-3
j_gene: TRBJ2-1
d_gene: -
abundance: few

CDR3aa: CASSLPDRDGYTF
CDR3nt: TGTGCCAGCAGCTTACCCGACAGGGACGGCTACACCTTC
v_gene: TRBV7-9
j_gene: TRBJ1-2
d_gene: TRBD1
abundance: -

CDR3aa: CASSVASGAAYEQYF
CDR3nt: TGTGCCAGCAGCGTAGCGAGCGGCGCTGCCTACGAGCAGTACTTC
v_gene: TRBV9
j_gene: TRBJ2-7
d_gene: -
abundance: few

CDR3aa: CASTPLKSYEQYF
CDR3nt: TGCGCCAGCACCCCTCTTAAGAGCTACGAGCAGTACTTC
v_gene: TRBV10-1
j_gene: TRBJ2-7
d_gene: -
abundance: -